This TCR beta chain comes out of a study of CXCR3-negative and CXCR3-positive naive CD8 T cells. Study results and limitations: CXCR3 expression dropped partially after cryopreservation, and most assays relied on fresh PBMCs. Compared with CXCR3-negative naive cells, CXCR3-positive naive cells showed more hydrophobic TRB CDR3s. Naive CXCR3-negative and CXCR3-positive cells had similar TRBV-TRBJ usage; memory differed.

The CDR3 length is 20 residues. CDR1 and CDR2 (germline): SQVTM, ANQGSEA. Notes on this clonotype: Its antigen is unknown.

5' RACE that incorporated UMI labels was used to prepare the TRB cDNA libraries. TCRdb re-called the 5' RACE reads; every CDR3 protein appears as one record, without DNA. The sample has about 62,000 distinct CDR3 sequences. Researchers reported sorting every CD8+ T cell subset in triplicate, 250,000 to 350,000 cells per sort. The chain combines TRBV29-1 with TRBJ2-1; TCRdb calls TRBD2, which cannot be checked without DNA. Material for sequencing was naive CXCR3- CD8+ T cells from blood. Subset reported: CD45RO-CCR7+CD27+CD95- naive CD8+ T cells lacking CXCR3 (TNR3-). The receptor was isolated from a human donor in good health. Some clones in this sample may be carry-over from other donors' samples. CDR3 region: CSVVPGLAGARISSYNEQFF.